This entry lists 10 T cell receptor beta chains sequenced from one sample in a study of T cell responses to AZD1222 COVID-19 vaccine. Here immunoSEQ multiplex PCR was the method, and the copy in TCRdb shows in-frame clones only, minus some. Of tens of thousands of clones in the sample, roughly 89% were seen once. The sample in question was peripheral blood, obtained on day 0 of MenACWY control vaccination. These receptor sequences come from an adult in good health.

CDR3 sequence (DNA): TGTGCCAGCAGTTTCTTGAGGGAGCGTGGCTACACCTTC. Amino acids: CASSFLRERGYTF. The chain joins TRBV28 to TRBJ1-2; D is undetermined. This CDR3 comprises 13 residues. Germline loops: CDR1 MDHEN, CDR2 SYDVKM. The V end was cut by 3 bases, the J end by 7 bases, with 12 bases between.

The chain carries TRBV6-5 and TRBJ1-1; D is unresolved. CDR3 length: 13 residues. V shed 4 bases and J shed 5 bases, with 11 bases lying between them. Germline V CDR1 and CDR2: MNHEY, SVGAGI. This CDR3 is CASSFNSGTEAFF. The CDR3 DNA is TGTGCCAGCAGTTTTAACTCGGGTACTGAAGCTTTCTTT.

The chain has TRBV5-1 and TRBJ2-1, with 10 bases aligning to TRBD2. CDR1 is SGHRS and CDR2 is YFSETQ in the germline V gene. This CDR3 has 16 amino acids. V was clipped by 0 bases and J by 9 bases; unmatched bases: 9. The CDR3 sequence is CASSLGGSGGATEQFF. As DNA, the CDR3 is TGCGCCAGCAGCTTGGGAGGGAGCGGGGGGGCCACTGAGCAGTTCTTC.

The chain employs TRBV30 and TRBJ1-1; 8 bases agree with TRBD1. This CDR3 spans 14 amino acids. Germline lookup yields CDR1 GTSNPN and CDR2 SVGIG (reference sequence). Losses at the gene ends were 3 bases for V and 0 bases for J; bases not matched to a gene: 3. The CDR3 loop reads CAWRRQGLNTEAFF. The CDR3, as DNA: TGTGCCTGGAGAAGACAGGGGCTGAACACTGAAGCTTTCTTT.

This clone was observed a handful of times. The chain combines TRBV20-1 with TRBJ2-1; D unresolved. The V gene's germline CDR1 is DFQATT and CDR2 SNEGSKA (reference sequence). Trimming removed 3 bases from V and 4 bases from J, with 7 bases in between. The length of the CDR3 is 12 residues. The CDR3 DNA reads as TGCAGTGCTAGTGGAAATTACAATGAGCAGTTCTTC. Translated: CSASGNYNEQFF.

This clone was counted only a few times. The rearrangement joins TRBV6-5 to TRBJ1-6, with D maybe TRBD1 (5 bases). V was cut by 4 bases and J by 7 bases, with 11 bases left in between. Per the germline V gene, CDR1 is MNHEY and CDR2 is SVGAGI. This CDR3 is built from 14 residues. The CDR3 sequence: CASSLTSGNSPLHF. CDR3 bases: TGTGCCAGCAGTTTAACCTCAGGGAATTCACCCCTCCACTTT.

This clone was counted once. The V gene is TRBV27, the J gene TRBJ1-2; D is possibly TRBD1 (5 bases). Germline assignment: CDR1 MNHEY and CDR2 SMNVEV (reference sequence). The germline V and J ends were trimmed by 2 bases and 4 bases, with 8 bases remaining between them. The CDR3 is made up of 13 amino acids. As DNA, the CDR3 is TGTGCCAGCAGTTTACGGGGGTCCTATGGCTACACCTTC. Amino acid sequence: CASSLRGSYGYTF.

V gene TRBV25-1 combines with J gene TRBJ1-2, with 9 bases that match TRBD1. V was clipped by 2 bases and J by 4 bases; unmatched bases: 8. This CDR3 has 16 amino acids. Germline-derived CDR1 and CDR2 are MGHDK and SYGVNS. For the CDR3, the DNA is TGTGCCAGCAGTGAAAAGGCGGACAGGGGAGGCTATGGCTACACCTTC. It translates to CASSEKADRGGYGYTF.

The V call is TRBV30, the J call TRBJ1-6; D unclear. Trimming stripped 3 bases from V and 7 bases from J, with 22 bases between. CDR1 and CDR2 from the germline V gene are GTSNPN and SVGIG (reference sequence). The CDR3 contains 17 residues. Here the CDR3 reads CAWRVMRPLLTNSPLHF. The CDR3 DNA is TGTGCCTGGAGAGTAATGCGGCCGTTACTAACAAATTCACCCCTCCACTTT.

The V and J genes are TRBV15 and TRBJ2-1, with 11 bases fitting TRBD2. V shed 5 bases, J shed 4 bases, and the junction held 4 bases outside the gene matches. CDR3 length equals 15 residues. The germline CDR1 and CDR2 sequences are LNHNV and YYDKDF (reference sequence). CDR3 nucleotide sequence: TGTGCCACCAGCGTAAGACTAGCGGGGTACAATGAGCAGTTCTTC. Translated: CATSVRLAGYNEQFF.